This T cell receptor beta chain was captured by sequencing in a study of tumor-infiltrating lymphocytes in primary liver carcinoma. About the research overall: The patients included men and women who were aged 30 to 69 years. Each of the samples returned roughly 3.5 to 8 million productive TCRbeta reads (a yield similar across tissue types).

With a constant-region primer, TCR beta cDNA was made from 450 to 550 ng of total RNA. Three-round nested multiplex PCR performed with slightly modified ARM-PCR produced the TCR beta libraries. Each CDR3 protein gets one entry after TCRdb re-called the multiplex PCR reads with MiXCR. The table has tens of thousands of distinct CDR3 sequences, about 68% seen once. RNA and DNA were co-extracted from around 20-30 mg of unsorted bulk tissue. Concerning this clonotype itself: A read error may account for a junction end that differs from germline.

Input material: liver tumor tissue from sampling region 2. Specified subset: tumor region T2, inferior pole. The receptor's source is a man aged 40-49 years with primary liver carcinoma and hepatitis B virus infection.

CDR3 in amino acids: CASSSGLAGGEQIF. CDR3 bases: TGTGCCAGCAGCTCCGGACTAGCGGGAGGGGAGCAGATCTTC. The chain has TRBV7-8 and TRBJ2-1; 15 bases match TRBD2. Germline CDR1 SGHVS, CDR2 FQNEAQ. The CDR3 is made up of 14 amino acids.